Listed below are T cell receptor beta chains from one sample, sequenced in a study of radiotherapy plus CTLA-4 blockade in lung cancer. Data came from immunoSEQ multiplex PCR; TCRdb stores just in-frame clones and leaves some out. The sample holds approximately 81,000 clones, around 81% seen once. Sequences were derived from peripheral blood, sampled from a patient treated with radiotherapy plus ipilimumab. Receptor source: a human donor with non-small cell lung cancer who had a partial response to radiotherapy plus ipilimumab. Some clones in this sample may be carry-over from other donors' samples. The CDR3 runs from the conserved cysteine through the conserved F or W. D genes are given only for firm matches. Clone size is given for some rows only: seen once, a few or many times, or a class if the clone is expanded.

>.|11|.|TRBV28|TRBJ2-7
TGTGCCAGCAGTTTTATCTACGAGCAGTACTTC
CASSFIYEQYF
>.|18|.|TRBV4-2|TRBJ1-5
TGTGCCAGCAGCCACCCCGGGGGGGCCAGCTATAGCAATCAGCCCCAGCATTTT
CASSHPGGASYSNQPQHF
>.|12|few|TRBV12-5|TRBJ2-2
TGTGCTAGTGGAACGGGGGCCGGGGAGCTGTTTTTT
CASGTGAGELFF
>.|13|.|TRBV6-5|TRBJ2-7
TGTGCCAGCAGTGGCGGTCGTGTCTACGAGCAGTACTTC
CASSGGRVYEQYF
>.|15|.|TRBV5-1|TRBJ1-5
TGCGCCAGCAGCTTGGAAGGGGGTGAAGGGCAGCCCCAGCATTTT
CASSLEGGEGQPQHF
>.|11|once|TRBV25-1|TRBJ2-1
TGTGCCAGCAGTGCATACAATGAGCAGTTCTTC
CASSAYNEQFF
>.|15|.|TRBV9|TRBJ2-1
TGTGCCAGCAGCGTAGGTCTTCGACTTGCGGATGAGCAGTTCTTC
CASSVGLRLADEQFF
>TRBD2|15|.|TRBV6-1|TRBJ2-7
TGTGCCAGCAGTAAGATAGCGGGAGAGGGCTACGAGCAGTACTTC
CASSKIAGEGYEQYF
>TRBD2|16|.|TRBV19|TRBJ2-6
TGTGCCAGTAGGACGGGGGGTTCCTCTGGGGCCAACGTCCTGACTTTC
CASRTGGSSGANVLTF
>TRBD1|16|.|TRBV7-2|TRBJ1-2
TGTGCCAGCAGCCCAGGTGGGTCCGCCGACAGGGGAGGCTACACCTTC
CASSPGGSADRGGYTF
>TRBD2|16|.|TRBV7-2|TRBJ2-7
TGTGCCAGCAGCTTGGGTGGGCGGGGGAGGACCTACGAGCAGTACTTC
CASSLGGRGRTYEQYF
>.|15|.|TRBV6-1|TRBJ2-1
TGTGCCAGCAGTACAACAGGGCTGGCGGTACGCGAGCAGTTCTTC
CASSTTGLAVREQFF
>.|15|.|TRBV7-8|TRBJ2-1
TGTGCCAGCAGCTTAAGAGAAACTACCTACAATGAGCAGTTCTTC
CASSLRETTYNEQFF
>.|14|few|TRBV7-8|TRBJ2-7
TGTGCCAGCAGCCCAGGCGGAGGCGACTACGAGCAGTACTTC
CASSPGGGDYEQYF
>.|15|few|TRBV28|TRBJ1-4
TGTGCCAGCAGTCCACAGGGTCGCGCTCAAGAAAAACTGTTTTTT
CASSPQGRAQEKLFF
>TRBD2|14|few|TRBV7-2|TRBJ2-1
TGTGCCAGCAGCCCGGAACTAGCGGGGGGGCGCACGTTCTTC
CASSPELAGGRTFF
>TRBD1|13|.|TRBV19|TRBJ1-2
TGTGCCAGTAGTATTGGGACAGGGGAGGGCTACACCTTC
CASSIGTGEGYTF
>.|15|few|TRBV28|TRBJ1-6
TGTGCCAGCAGTCTCCGACTTCTTTCGAATTCACCCCTCCACTTT
CASSLRLLSNSPLHF
>TRBD1|16|.|TRBV28|TRBJ1-5
TGTGCCAGCAGTCTTGGACAGGGACGGCCCAATCAGCCCCAGCATTTT
CASSLGQGRPNQPQHF
>.|14|.|TRBV28|TRBJ1-2
TGTGCCAGCAGCCTCGGTGGGGGGGCGGGAGGCTACACCTTC
CASSLGGGAGGYTF
>.|11|.|TRBV6-6|TRBJ2-7
TGTGCCAGCAGTAAACGCGACGAGCAGTACTTC
CASSKRDEQYF
>TRBD2|18|few|TRBV11-3|TRBJ2-7
TGTGCCAGCAGCTTATGGCCCAACGGGGAGACTAGCGGGTACGAGCAGTACTTC
CASSLWPNGETSGYEQYF
>TRBD1|14|few|TRBV19|TRBJ1-4
TGTGCCAGTAGCGTCGGGACAGGGGCGGAAAAACTGTTTTTT
CASSVGTGAEKLFF
>.|15|.|TRBV4-1|TRBJ2-6
TGCGCCAGCAGCCACCCAGGGTCTGGGGCCAACGTCCTGACTTTC
CASSHPGSGANVLTF
>TRBD2|15|.|TRBV28|TRBJ2-1
TGTGCCAGCAGCCCAAGCGGGAGGCAGTACAATGAGCAGTTCTTC
CASSPSGRQYNEQFF